This TCR beta chain originates from a study of metastatic and nonmetastatic thyroid tumors. The table lists this clone with many counts. All patients were untreated before thyroid surgery. This CDR3 is built from 14 residues. After removal of 5 bases from V and 3 bases from J, the junction contained 6 bases not matched to a gene. CDR1 is MDHEN and CDR2 is SYDVKM in the germline V gene. Authors' analysis steps: Researchers built a distant-metastasis classifier for papillary thyroid cancer that drew on CDR3 differences across clinicopathological groups. TCRdb re-clonotyped the PCR reads through MiXCR. V and J calls and clone size were set by TCRdb, not the authors. The sample carries fewer than 100,000 clones, under 15% recorded once.

The source is a female donor with papillary thyroid cancer or a benign thyroid nodule (not recorded which). Some clones in this sample may be carry-over from other donors' samples. The V and J genes are TRBV28 and TRBJ1-1, with TRBD1 matching 7 bases. The sequenced sample was blood. The CDR3 region has the DNA TGTGCCAGCAGTCCGCAGGGGGTGGACACTGAAGCTTTCTTT. Translation gives CASSPQGVDTEAFF.